Reported below is one T cell receptor (beta chain). Here immunoSEQ multiplex PCR was the method, and the copy in TCRdb shows in-frame clones only, minus some. This table holds some 31,000 clones, 85% to 95% found once. The data were obtained in a study of blood T cell repertoires in COVID-19. About the study: Sources were T cells, B-cell-depleted T cells, or PBMCs; the material itself was cDNA or gDNA.

V lost 2 bases, J lost 6 bases, and 4 bases stayed unmatched. The CDR3 contains 15 residues. CDR1 SGDLS and CDR2 YYNGEE come from the germline V gene. The sequence was collected from a human donor in a cohort sampled during active COVID-19. This chain uses TRBV9 with TRBJ2-3, with 12 bases that match TRBD2. Specimen: peripheral blood. The CDR3 here is CASSVLAGGGDTQYF. Written as DNA, the CDR3 is TGTGCCAGCAGCGTCCTAGCGGGAGGGGGGGATACGCAGTATTTT.